A single sample is the source of the 15 T cell receptor beta chains below, sequenced in a study of T-cell reconstitution after alpha-beta-depleted transplantation in children (dated by TCRdb to 2016 to 2017). Sample treatment or condition, as interpreted from the label and publication: allogeneic hematopoietic cell transplantation with graft depleted of TCRalphabeta T cells and CD19 B cells. Library creation used PCR. Sequenced using an Illumina HiSeq 2500. TCR libraries were prepared with molecular barcoding, using unique molecular identifiers to normalize TCRbeta repertoire quantification. The public sequencing data were trimmed at Q25 with fastp and processed into clonotypes with MiXCR by TCRdb, which kept only in-frame beta chains. CDR3 protein sequences are deduplicated, and each keeps its most common genes and DNA. In this sample the table shows 250,000 to 300,000 distinct CDR3 sequences, over 9.5% of which occur a single time. The ten largest clones take up 7.5% of the sample.

The material sequenced was PBMCs, taken before TCRalphabeta/CD19-depleted stem cell transplant. The receptors derive from a boy under two years old with acute myeloid leukemia, due to receive a stem cell transplant.

This clonotype was seen at least ten times. The chain carries TRBV25-1 and TRBJ2-5, with 9 nucleotides matching TRBD2. CDR1 MGHDK and CDR2 SYGVNS come from the germline V gene. This CDR3 is built from 15 residues. V shed 1 base, J shed 1 base, and the junction held 1 base outside the gene matches. The CDR3 sequence: CASSELAGVQETQYF. The CDR3 DNA sequence: TGTGCCAGCAGTGAATTAGCGGGGGTCCAAGAGACCCAGTACTTC.

This clonotype was detected many times. The chain joins TRBV5-6 to TRBJ2-3; D unresolved. CDR1 and CDR2 from the germline V gene are SGHDT and YYEEEE. The V end was cut by 2 bases, the J end by 14 bases, with 12 bases between. This CDR3 region has 11 residues. This CDR3 reads CASSFRAGRYF. CDR3 coding DNA: TGTGCCAGCAGCTTCCGGGCCGGACGGTATTTT.

This clonotype was recorded many times. The gene calls are TRBV5-1 and TRBJ1-1, with D unresolved. The CDR3 length is 12 residues. CDR1 and CDR2 (germline): SGHRS, YFSETQ. Between the trimmed V and J ends, which lost 4 bases and 5 bases, there was a span of 9 bases. The CDR3 region is CASSPGYTEAFF. The CDR3 DNA follows: TGCGCCAGCAGCCCGGGGTATACTGAAGCTTTCTTT. The variable domain in full, with the rest retrieved from reference TRBV5-1 and TRBJ1-1, is KAGVTQTPRYLIKTRGQQVTLSCSPISGHRSVSWYQQTPGQGLQFLFEYFSETQRNKGNFPGRFSGRQFSNSRSEMNVSTLELGDSALYLCASSPGYTEAFFGQGTRLTVV.

Ten or more counts support this clonotype. This chain links TRBV20-1 with TRBJ2-3, with 8 nucleotides matching TRBD2. Trimming at V came to 1 base and at J to 4 bases, leaving 4 bases not matched to a gene. CDR1 and CDR2 from the germline V gene are DFQATT and SNEGSKA (reference sequence). The CDR3 extends over 14 amino acids. CDR3 loop: CSARVTTSADTQYF. The CDR3 DNA reads TGCAGTGCTAGAGTTACGACTAGCGCAGATACGCAGTATTTT.

This clonotype occurred many times. The chain couples TRBV28 to TRBJ2-3, with TRBD2 matching over 9 bases. The CDR3 has 15 residues. After removal of 5 bases from V and 6 bases from J, the junction contained 9 bases not matched to a gene. Germline CDR1 MDHEN, CDR2 SYDVKM. DNA for the CDR3: TGTGCCAGCAGTCAGCTAGCGGGGTTGGCCGATACGCAGTATTTT. Amino acids: CASSQLAGLADTQYF.

In its sample, this clonotype was seen many times. The gene calls are TRBV6-2 or TRBV6-3 and TRBJ2-7; 12 bases match TRBD2. Trimming removed 7 bases from V and 5 bases from J; junction bases left unmatched: 21. This CDR3 has 19 amino acids. Germline V gives CDR1 MNHEY, CDR2 SVGEGT. In nucleotides, the CDR3 is TGTGCCAGCACTGCCGCCTTCGGACTAGCGGGGTCTTTAAACGACGAGCAGTACTTC. It is translated as CASTAAFGLAGSLNDEQYF.

The rearrangement links TRBV7-2 to TRBJ1-5; no clear D. V lost 5 bases to trimming and J lost 0 bases, with 5 bases between them. The CDR3 contains 13 residues. Germline V CDR1 and CDR2: SGHTA, FQGNSA. CDR3 DNA sequence: TGTGCCAGCAGCAAAAATAGCAATCAGCCCCAGCATTTT. Translating it yields CASSKNSNQPQHF. Together with reference TRBV7-2 and TRBJ1-5, the CDR3 gives the full variable domain: GAGVSQSPSNKVTEKGKDVELRCDPISGHTALYWYRQSLGQGLEFLIYFQGNSAPDKSGLPSDRFSAERTGGSVSTLTIQRTQQEDSAVYLCASSKNSNQPQHFGDGTRLSIL.

The J gene is TRBJ2-2, the V gene TRBV20-1, with TRBD2 matching 8 bases. CDR1 is DFQATT, CDR2 SNEGSKA, per germline (reference sequence). Trimming removed 0 bases from V and 7 bases from J; junction bases left unmatched: 16. The CDR3 spans 18 residues. Here the CDR3 DNA reads TGCAGTGCTAGAGATACATCTAGCGGGCTATCTCAATACGGGGAGCTGTTTTTT. Encoded protein: CSARDTSSGLSQYGELFF.

There are many counts of this clonotype. The chain carries TRBV7-9 and TRBJ2-7; 8 nucleotides line up with TRBD2. V lost 2 bases, J lost 4 bases, and 7 bases stayed unmatched. Germline V CDR1 and CDR2: SEHNR, FQNEAQ (reference sequence). This CDR3 is 15 amino acids long. CDR3: CASSLHGRALYEQYF. Written as DNA, the CDR3 is TGTGCCAGCAGCTTACACGGGAGGGCGTTGTACGAGCAGTACTTC.

The chain is built from TRBV12-3 or TRBV12-4 and TRBJ1-5; TRBD1 might be the D (6 bases). V lost 5 bases and J lost 0, with 20 bases in between. CDR3 length: 18 amino acids. The CDR3, as DNA: TGTGCCAGCAGTCGACGGGTCAGGGGAGACTATAGCAATCAGCCCCAGCATTTT. Translated, it gives CASSRRVRGDYSNQPQHF.

The table lists this clonotype with a count of one. A much larger clonotype is one base distant, so this may be a read error. The rearrangement joins TRBV28 to TRBJ2-1; no firm D call. Trimming removed 5 bases at V and 2 bases at J, with 10 bases between. The CDR3 has 14 residues. Germline V gene sequence: CDR1 MDHEN, CDR2 SYDVKM. DNA of the CDR3: TGTGCCAGCAGTATTAGTACTACCTACAATGAGCAGTTCTTC. Translated, it gives CASSISTTYNEQFF. The whole variable domain, filled in from reference TRBV28 and TRBJ2-1, reads DVKVTQSSRYLVKRTGEKVFLECVQDMDHENMFWYRQDPGLGLRLIYFSYDVKMKEKGDIPEGYSVSREKKERFSLILESASTNQTSMYLCASSISTTYNEQFFGPGTRLTVL.

There are many counts of this clonotype. The chain combines TRBV28 with TRBJ2-3, with 8 nucleotides matching TRBD2. Trimming took 10 bases from V and 1 from J; bases not matched to a gene: 16. Germline V gene data show CDR1 as MDHEN and CDR2 as SYDVKM. The CDR3 loop spans 17 amino acids. The CDR3 nucleotides read TGTGCCACTGCCGGGACTAGAATATACGCTCGCACAGATACGCAGTATTTT. Its protein product is CATAGTRIYARTDTQYF. The full variable domain, in which reference TRBV28 and TRBJ2-3 provide the parts outside the CDR3, is DVKVTQSSRYLVKRTGEKVFLECVQDMDHENMFWYRQDPGLGLRLIYFSYDVKMKEKGDIPEGYSVSREKKERFSLILESASTNQTSMYLCATAGTRIYARTDTQYFGPGTRLTVL.

This clonotype was counted ten times or more. CDR3 sequence reads: CASTTSPFGQFF. The DNA for the CDR3 is TGTGCCAGCACCACCAGCCCATTTGGGCAGTTCTTC. This sequence joins TRBV28 and TRBJ2-1; D uncertain. Germline V gene sequence: CDR1 MDHEN, CDR2 SYDVKM. This CDR3 is built from 12 residues. Trimming took off 7 bases at V and 12 bases at J, with 16 bases between the two ends.

This clonotype showed up many times. The chain has TRBV4-2 and TRBJ2-1, with D perhaps TRBD1 (5 bases). V was pared by 1 base and J by 9 bases, with 10 bases between. The CDR3 loop spans 13 amino acids. Germline loops: CDR1 LGHNA, CDR2 YNFKEQ. As DNA, the CDR3 is TGTGCCAGCAGCCAAGTTCCGCAGGGTGAGCAGTTCTTC. Translated: CASSQVPQGEQFF.

In this sample, this clonotype turned up many times. The chain links TRBV11-1 to TRBJ2-2; TRBD2 matches 11 bases. Germline assignment: CDR1 SGHAT and CDR2 FQDESV (reference sequence). With 2 bases clipped from V and 5 bases from J, the junction kept 16 bases outside the gene matches. The CDR3 sequence is 20 residues long. As DNA, the CDR3 is TGTGCCAGCAGCTTATCCACCAGCTTCACTAGCGGGGGTAGGACCGGGGAGCTGTTTTTT. Its translation is CASSLSTSFTSGGRTGELFF.